Reported below is one T cell receptor beta chain. The data were obtained in a study of blood T cell repertoires in COVID-19. The CDR3 totals 13 residues. J was trimmed by 0 bases and V by 3 bases; bases with no gene match: 2. Per germline, CDR1 GTSNPN and CDR2 SVGIG (reference sequence). Authors' analysis steps: By means of reference gene primer amplification, nucleated cell counts were estimated. Repertoires were generated with immunoSEQ multiplex PCR, while TCRdb's copy carries only in-frame clones and drops some. The V and J calls and clone size come from that table; D and trimming were worked out from the DNA. There are roughly 300,000 clones in the sample; under 90% occur only once, and about 10% lies in the top ten. Participant ages covered roughly 18 to 90 years across 20 to 25 US areas.

This chain joins TRBV30 and TRBJ2-7; 7 nucleotides match TRBD2. This sequence was found in a woman aged 18-35 years who had recovered from COVID-19. Sequenced input: PBMCs or T cells enriched from blood (not recorded which). The CDR3 DNA is TGTGCCTGGAGGGGCGGGAGCTCCTACGAGCAGTACTTC. It is translated as CAWRGGSSYEQYF.